What follows is one TCR beta chain and its context. Seattle patient enrollment occurred during active infection, with longitudinal follow-up thereafter. The data were taken from a study of blood T cell repertoires in COVID-19. About the study: The study drew acute and convalescent COVID-19 samples from the United States, Italy and Spain.

In the study's own analysis: Amplification of reference gene primers was used by the study to estimate nucleated cell counts. Only in-frame clones appear in the TCRdb table, and some are missing; sequencing was by immunoSEQ multiplex PCR. D and trimming were read from the DNA, whereas the V and J calls and clone size are those reported in that table. The sample holds 150,000 to 200,000 clones, 84% seen once. The CDR3 extends over 15 amino acids. Germline CDR1 and CDR2: SEHNR and FQNEAQ (reference sequence). After removal of 5 bases from V and 5 bases from J, the junction contained 7 bases not matched to a gene.

Sequenced input: peripheral blood. The TCR was taken from a woman aged 70-85 years with COVID-19, enrolled during active disease. The gene calls are TRBV7-9 and TRBJ1-5; 9 bases line up with TRBD1. CDR3 coding DNA: TGTGCCAGCAGCAAAGACAGGGGGGTCTATCAGCCCCAGCATTTT. Its protein product is CASSKDRGVYQPQHF.